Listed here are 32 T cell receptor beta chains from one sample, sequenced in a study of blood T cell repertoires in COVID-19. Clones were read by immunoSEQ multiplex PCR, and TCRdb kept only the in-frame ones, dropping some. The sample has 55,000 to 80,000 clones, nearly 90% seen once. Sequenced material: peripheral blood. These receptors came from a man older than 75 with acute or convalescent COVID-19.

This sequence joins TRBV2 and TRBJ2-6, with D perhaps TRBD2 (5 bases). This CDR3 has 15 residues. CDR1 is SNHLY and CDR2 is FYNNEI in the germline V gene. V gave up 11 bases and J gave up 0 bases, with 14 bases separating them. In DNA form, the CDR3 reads TGTGCCGGAATGGGCGGGTCCTCTGGGGCCAACGTCCTGACTTTC. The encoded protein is CAGMGGSSGANVLTF.

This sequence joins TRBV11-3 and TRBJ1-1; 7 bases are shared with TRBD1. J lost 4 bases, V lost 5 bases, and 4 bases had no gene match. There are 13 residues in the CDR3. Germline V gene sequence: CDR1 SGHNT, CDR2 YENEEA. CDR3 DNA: TGTGCCAGCAGCCTAAGACAGGGCACTGAAGCTTTCTTT. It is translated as CASSLRQGTEAFF.

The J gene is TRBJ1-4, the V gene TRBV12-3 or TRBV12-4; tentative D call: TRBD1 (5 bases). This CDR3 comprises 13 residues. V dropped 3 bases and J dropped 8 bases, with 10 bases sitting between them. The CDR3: CASSLQGGEKLFF. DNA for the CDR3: TGTGCCAGCAGTTTGCAGGGAGGAGAAAAACTGTTTTTT.

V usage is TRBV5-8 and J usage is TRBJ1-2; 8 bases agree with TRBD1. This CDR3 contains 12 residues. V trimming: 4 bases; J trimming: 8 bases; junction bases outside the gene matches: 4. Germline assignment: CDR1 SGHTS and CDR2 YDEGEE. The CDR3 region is CASSRDRFGYTF. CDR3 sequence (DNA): TGTGCCAGCAGCCGGGACAGGTTCGGCTACACCTTC.

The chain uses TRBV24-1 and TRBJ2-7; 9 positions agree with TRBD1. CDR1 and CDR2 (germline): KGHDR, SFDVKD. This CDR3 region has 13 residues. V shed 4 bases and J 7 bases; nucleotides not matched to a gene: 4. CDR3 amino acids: CATSDHRGQEQYF. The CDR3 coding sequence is TGTGCCACCAGTGACCACAGGGGGCAAGAGCAGTACTTC.

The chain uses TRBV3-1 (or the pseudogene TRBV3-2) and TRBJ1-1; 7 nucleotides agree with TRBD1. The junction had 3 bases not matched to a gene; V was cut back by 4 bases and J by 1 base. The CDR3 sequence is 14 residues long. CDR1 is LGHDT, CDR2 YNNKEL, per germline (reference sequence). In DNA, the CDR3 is TGTGCCAGCAGCCGGGGACAGAAGAACACTGAAGCTTTCTTT. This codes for CASSRGQKNTEAFF.

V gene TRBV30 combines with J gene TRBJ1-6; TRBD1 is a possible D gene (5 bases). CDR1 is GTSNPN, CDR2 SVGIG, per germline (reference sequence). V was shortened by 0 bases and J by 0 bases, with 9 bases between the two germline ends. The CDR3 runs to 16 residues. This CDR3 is CAWSVRGSSYNSPLHF. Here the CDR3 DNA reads TGTGCCTGGAGTGTACGGGGGAGCTCCTATAATTCACCCCTCCACTTT.

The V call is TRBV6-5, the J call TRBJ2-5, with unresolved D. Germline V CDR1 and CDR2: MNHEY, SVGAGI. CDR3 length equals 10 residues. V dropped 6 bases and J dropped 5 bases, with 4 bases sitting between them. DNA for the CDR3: TGTGCCAGCAGACAGGAGACCCAGTACTTC. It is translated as CASRQETQYF.

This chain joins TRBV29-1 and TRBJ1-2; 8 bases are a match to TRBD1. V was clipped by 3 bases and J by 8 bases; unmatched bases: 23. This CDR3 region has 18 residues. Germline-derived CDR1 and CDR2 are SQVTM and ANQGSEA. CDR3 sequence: CSVEGLTGEGIVLGGYTF. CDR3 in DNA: TGCAGCGTTGAGGGGCTGACAGGGGAAGGGATCGTCTTGGGAGGCTACACCTTC.

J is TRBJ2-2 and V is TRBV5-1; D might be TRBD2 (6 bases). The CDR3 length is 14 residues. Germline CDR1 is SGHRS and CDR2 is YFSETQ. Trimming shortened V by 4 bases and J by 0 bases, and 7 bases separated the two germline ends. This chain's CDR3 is CASSGGANTGELFF. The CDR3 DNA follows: TGCGCCAGCAGCGGCGGGGCGAACACCGGGGAGCTGTTTTTT. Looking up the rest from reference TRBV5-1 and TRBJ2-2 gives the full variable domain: KAGVTQTPRYLIKTRGQQVTLSCSPISGHRSVSWYQQTPGQGLQFLFEYFSETQRNKGNFPGRFSGRQFSNSRSEMNVSTLELGDSALYLCASSGGANTGELFFGEGSRLTVL.

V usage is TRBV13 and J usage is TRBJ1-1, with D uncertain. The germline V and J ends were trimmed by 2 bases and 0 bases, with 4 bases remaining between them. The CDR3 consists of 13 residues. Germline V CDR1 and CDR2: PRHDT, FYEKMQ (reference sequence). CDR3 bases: TGTGCCAGCAGCTTACTCGTGAACACTGAAGCTTTCTTT. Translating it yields CASSLLVNTEAFF.

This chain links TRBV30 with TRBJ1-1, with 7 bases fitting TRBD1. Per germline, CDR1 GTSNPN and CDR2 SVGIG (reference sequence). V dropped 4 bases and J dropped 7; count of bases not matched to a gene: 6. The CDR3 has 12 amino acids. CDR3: CAWTRGPGEAFF. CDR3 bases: TGTGCCTGGACAAGGGGGCCTGGTGAAGCTTTCTTT.

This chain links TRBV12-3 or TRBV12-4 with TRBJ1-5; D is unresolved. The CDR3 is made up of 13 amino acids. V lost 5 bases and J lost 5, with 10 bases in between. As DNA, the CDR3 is TGTGCCAGCAGTGCCGACGGGTATCAGCCCCAGCATTTT. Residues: CASSADGYQPQHF.

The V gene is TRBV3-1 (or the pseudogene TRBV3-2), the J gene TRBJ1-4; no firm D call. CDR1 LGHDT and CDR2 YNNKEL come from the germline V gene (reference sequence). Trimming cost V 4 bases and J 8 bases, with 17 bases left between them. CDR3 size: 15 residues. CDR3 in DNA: TGTGCCAGCAGCCTCCGGGTCCCACAAGGAGAAAAACTGTTTTTT. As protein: CASSLRVPQGEKLFF.

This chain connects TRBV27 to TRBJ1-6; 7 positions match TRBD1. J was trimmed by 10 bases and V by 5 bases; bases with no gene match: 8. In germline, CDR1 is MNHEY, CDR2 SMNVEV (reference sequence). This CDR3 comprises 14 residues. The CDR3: CASSLQGPPSPLHF. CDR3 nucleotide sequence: TGTGCCAGCAGTCTACAGGGGCCGCCATCACCCCTCCACTTT.

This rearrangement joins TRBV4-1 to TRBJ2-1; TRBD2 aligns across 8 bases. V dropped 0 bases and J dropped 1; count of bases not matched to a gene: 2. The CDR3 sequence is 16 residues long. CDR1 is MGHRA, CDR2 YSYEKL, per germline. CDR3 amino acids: CASSQETSGSYNEQFF. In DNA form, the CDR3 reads TGCGCCAGCAGCCAAGAAACTAGCGGATCCTACAATGAGCAGTTCTTC.

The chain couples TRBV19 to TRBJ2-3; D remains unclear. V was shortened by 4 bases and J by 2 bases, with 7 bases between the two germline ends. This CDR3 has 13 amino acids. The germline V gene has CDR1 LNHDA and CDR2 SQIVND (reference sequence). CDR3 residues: CASSTQITDTQYF. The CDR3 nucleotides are TGTGCCAGTAGTACACAAATCACAGATACGCAGTATTTT.

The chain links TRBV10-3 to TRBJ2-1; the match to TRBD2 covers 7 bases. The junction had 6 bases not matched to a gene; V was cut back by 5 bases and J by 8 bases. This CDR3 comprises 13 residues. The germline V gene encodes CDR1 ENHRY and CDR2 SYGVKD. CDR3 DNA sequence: TGTGCCATCAGTAGCGGGGACTCGGATGAGCAGTTCTTC. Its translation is CAISSGDSDEQFF.

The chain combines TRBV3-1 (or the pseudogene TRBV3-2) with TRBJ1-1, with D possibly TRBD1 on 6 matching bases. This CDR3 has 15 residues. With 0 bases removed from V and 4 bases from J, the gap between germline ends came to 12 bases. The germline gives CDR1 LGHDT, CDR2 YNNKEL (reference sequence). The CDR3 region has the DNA TGTGCCAGCAGCCAAGATAGGGGGTGGGTCACTGAAGCTTTCTTT. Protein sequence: CASSQDRGWVTEAFF.

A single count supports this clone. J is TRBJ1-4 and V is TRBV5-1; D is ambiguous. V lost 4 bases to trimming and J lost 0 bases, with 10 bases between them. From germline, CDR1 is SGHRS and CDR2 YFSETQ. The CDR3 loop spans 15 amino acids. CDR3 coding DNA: TGCGCCAGCAGCAACCACAGTGCAACTAATGAAAAACTGTTTTTT. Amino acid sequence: CASSNHSATNEKLFF.

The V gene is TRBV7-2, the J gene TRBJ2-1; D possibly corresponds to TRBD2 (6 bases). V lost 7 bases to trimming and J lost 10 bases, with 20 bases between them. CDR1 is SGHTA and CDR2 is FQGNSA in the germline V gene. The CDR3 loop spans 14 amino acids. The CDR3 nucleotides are TGTGCCAGCAAGGAGGGGCCCGAGAGTGGGGAGCAGTTCTTC. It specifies CASKEGPESGEQFF.

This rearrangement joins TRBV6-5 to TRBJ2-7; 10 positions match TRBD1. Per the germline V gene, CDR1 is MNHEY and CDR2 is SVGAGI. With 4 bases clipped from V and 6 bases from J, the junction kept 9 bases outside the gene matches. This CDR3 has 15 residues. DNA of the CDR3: TGTGCCAGCAGTTCCCCCGGACAGGGGGGGGGCGAGCAGTACTTC. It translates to CASSSPGQGGGEQYF.

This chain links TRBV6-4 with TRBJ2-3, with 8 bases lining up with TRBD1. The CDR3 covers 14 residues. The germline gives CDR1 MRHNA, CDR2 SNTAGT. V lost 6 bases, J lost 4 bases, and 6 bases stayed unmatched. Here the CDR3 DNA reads TGTGCCAGCAGCGACAGGGGATTCTCAGATACGCAGTATTTT. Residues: CASSDRGFSDTQYF.

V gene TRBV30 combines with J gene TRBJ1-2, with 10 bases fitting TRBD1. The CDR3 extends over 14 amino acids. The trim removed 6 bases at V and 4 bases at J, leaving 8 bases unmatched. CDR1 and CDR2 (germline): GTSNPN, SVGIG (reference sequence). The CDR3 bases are TGTGCCTGCACCCCGGGACAGGGGAGCTATGGCTACACCTTC. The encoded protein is CACTPGQGSYGYTF.

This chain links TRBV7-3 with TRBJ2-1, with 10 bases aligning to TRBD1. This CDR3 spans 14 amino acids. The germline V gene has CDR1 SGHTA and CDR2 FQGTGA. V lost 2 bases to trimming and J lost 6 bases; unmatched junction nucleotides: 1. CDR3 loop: CASSLGTGVNEQFF. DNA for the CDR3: TGTGCCAGCAGCTTAGGGACAGGGGTCAATGAGCAGTTCTTC.

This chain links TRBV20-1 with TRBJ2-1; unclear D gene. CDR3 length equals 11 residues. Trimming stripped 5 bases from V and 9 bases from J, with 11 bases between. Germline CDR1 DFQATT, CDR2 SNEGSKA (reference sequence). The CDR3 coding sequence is TGCAGTGCTTCCCGCGGCACTGAGCAGTTCTTC. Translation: CSASRGTEQFF.

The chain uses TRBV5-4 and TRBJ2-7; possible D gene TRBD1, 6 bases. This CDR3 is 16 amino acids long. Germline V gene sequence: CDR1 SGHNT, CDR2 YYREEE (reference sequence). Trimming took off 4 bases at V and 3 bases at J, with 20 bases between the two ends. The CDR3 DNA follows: TGTGCCAGCAGCGGAAGACAGGCTGGGACCGGCTACGAGCAGTACTTC. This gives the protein CASSGRQAGTGYEQYF.

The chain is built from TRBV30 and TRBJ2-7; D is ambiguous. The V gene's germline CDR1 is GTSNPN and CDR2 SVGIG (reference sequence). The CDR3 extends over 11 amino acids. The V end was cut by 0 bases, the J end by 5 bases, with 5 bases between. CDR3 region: CAWSVQDEQYF. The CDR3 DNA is TGTGCCTGGAGTGTACAAGACGAGCAGTACTTC.

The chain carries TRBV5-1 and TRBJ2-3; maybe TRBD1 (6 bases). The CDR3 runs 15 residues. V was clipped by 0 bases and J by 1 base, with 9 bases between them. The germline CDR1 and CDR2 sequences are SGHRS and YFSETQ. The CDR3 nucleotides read TGCGCCAGCAGCTTGGTGGGGGCGGGCACAGATACGCAGTATTTT. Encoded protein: CASSLVGAGTDTQYF.

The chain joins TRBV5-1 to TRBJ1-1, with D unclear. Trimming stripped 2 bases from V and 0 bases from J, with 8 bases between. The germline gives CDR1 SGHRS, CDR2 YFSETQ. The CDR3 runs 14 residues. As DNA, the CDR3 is TGCGCCAGCAGCTTTACTCTCATGAACACTGAAGCTTTCTTT. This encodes CASSFTLMNTEAFF.

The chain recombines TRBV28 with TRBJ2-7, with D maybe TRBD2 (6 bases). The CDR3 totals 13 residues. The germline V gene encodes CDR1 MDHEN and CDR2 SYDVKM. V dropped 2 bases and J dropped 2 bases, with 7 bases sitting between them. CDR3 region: CASSLGGTYEQYF. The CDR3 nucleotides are TGTGCCAGCAGTTTAGGAGGGACCTACGAGCAGTACTTC.

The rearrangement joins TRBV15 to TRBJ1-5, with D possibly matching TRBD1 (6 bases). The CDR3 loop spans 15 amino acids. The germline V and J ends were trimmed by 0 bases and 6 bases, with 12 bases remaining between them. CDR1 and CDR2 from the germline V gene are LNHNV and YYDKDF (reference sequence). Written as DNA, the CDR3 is TGTGCCACCAGCAGAGATCGGGGGGCAGGTCAGCCCCAGCATTTT. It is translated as CATSRDRGAGQPQHF.